These 22 T cell receptor beta chains were sequenced from one sample in a study of blood T cell repertoires in COVID-19. Libraries were prepared by immunoSEQ multiplex PCR; TCRdb keeps only in-frame clonotypes and omits some of them. This sample has 250,000 to 300,000 clones; 85% to 90% occur once, and the top ten carry 2% to 2.5%. Material for sequencing was peripheral blood. These receptors originate from a woman aged 55-75 years with COVID-19, enrolled during active disease.

The V and J genes are TRBV5-1 and TRBJ2-2; 7 positions agree with TRBD2. Looked up from germline, CDR1 is SGHRS and CDR2 is YFSETQ. The CDR3 loop spans 15 amino acids. The V gene end was trimmed by 4 bases and the J gene end by 4 bases; junction bases not matched to a gene: 7. In DNA, the CDR3 is TGCGCCAGCAGCCAGGACGGACTAGGCACCGGGGAGCTGTTTTTT. It codes for CASSQDGLGTGELFF.

In its sample, this clone was seen once. This chain links TRBV18 with TRBJ1-1; D is uncertain. Trimming shortened V by 1 base and J by 0 bases, and 18 bases separated the two germline ends. The CDR3 consists of 18 residues. CDR1 is KGHSH and CDR2 is LQKENI in the germline V gene. CDR3 loop: CASSPRVTRRIMNTEAFF. CDR3 nucleotides: TGTGCCAGCTCACCACGGGTGACGAGGAGGATTATGAACACTGAAGCTTTCTTT.

The chain employs TRBV6-5 and TRBJ1-1; D may be TRBD1 (6 bases). Germline-derived CDR1 and CDR2 are MNHEY and SVGAGI. V shed 2 bases and J shed 2 bases, with 15 bases lying between them. This CDR3 has 16 amino acids. The CDR3 DNA is TGTGCCAGCAGTTACCACAACCGCAGGGGTAACACTGAAGCTTTCTTT. It is translated as CASSYHNRRGNTEAFF.

The V gene is TRBV7-9, the J gene TRBJ1-3; TRBD1 might be the D (5 bases). The CDR3 sequence is 16 residues long. Germline V CDR1 and CDR2: SEHNR, FQNEAQ (reference sequence). Trimming left V 0 bases short and J 0 bases short, with 9 bases between. CDR3 residues: CASSLAGATSGNTIYF. CDR3 nucleotides: TGTGCCAGCAGCTTAGCAGGGGCAACCTCTGGAAACACCATATATTTT.

V usage is TRBV10-3 and J usage is TRBJ2-7; 9 bases map to TRBD1. CDR3 length equals 15 residues. Losses at the gene ends were 4 bases for V and 7 bases for J; bases not matched to a gene: 11. Germline lookup yields CDR1 ENHRY and CDR2 SYGVKD. CDR3 sequence: CAISGREQGAGEQYF. The CDR3 DNA reads as TGTGCCATCAGTGGCCGCGAACAGGGGGCTGGTGAGCAGTACTTC.

This clone was observed once. The chain joins TRBV11-1 to TRBJ2-1; weak D call: TRBD1 (6 bases). The CDR3 extends over 13 amino acids. The V and J ends lost 4 bases and 4 bases respectively, with 8 bases between them. Looked up from germline, CDR1 is SGHAT and CDR2 is FQDESV (reference sequence). The DNA for the CDR3 is TGTGCCAGCAGCTCCGGACAGTACAATGAGCAGTTCTTC. Translating it yields CASSSGQYNEQFF.

V and J are TRBV11-3 and TRBJ2-5; 10 nucleotides align to TRBD1. The CDR3 sequence is 13 residues long. V lost 5 bases and J lost 5; bases outside the gene matches: 2. The germline gives CDR1 SGHNT, CDR2 YENEEA. The CDR3 bases are TGTGCCAGCAGCCCGGACAGGGGGGAGACCCAGTACTTC. Its protein is CASSPDRGETQYF.

This rearrangement joins TRBV5-1 to TRBJ1-6, with TRBD1 matching 7 bases. Looked up from germline, CDR1 is SGHRS and CDR2 is YFSETQ. The CDR3 has 15 amino acids. V trimming: 1 base; J trimming: 8 bases; junction bases outside the gene matches: 6. For the CDR3, the DNA is TGCGCCAGCAGCTTGCCCACAGGGGATGATTCACCCCTCCACTTT. Its translation is CASSLPTGDDSPLHF.

The chain links TRBV6-5 to TRBJ1-1, with a weak D call TRBD1 (5 bases). Germline CDR1 MNHEY, CDR2 SVGAGI. The CDR3 sequence is 15 residues long. V dropped 8 bases and J dropped 0 bases, with 16 bases sitting between them. The CDR3: CASGGGALMNTEAFF. In DNA, the CDR3 is TGTGCCAGCGGAGGAGGGGCCTTGATGAACACTGAAGCTTTCTTT.

This clone was detected once. The chain has TRBV5-6 and TRBJ2-3; 10 bases align to TRBD1. The CDR3 is 16 amino acids. Trimming cost V 4 bases and J 0 bases; bases outside gene matches: 5. In germline, CDR1 is SGHDT, CDR2 YYEEEE. This chain's CDR3 is CASSLDRGRSTDTQYF. In DNA form, the CDR3 reads TGTGCCAGCAGCCTAGACAGGGGGCGCAGCACAGATACGCAGTATTTT.

The genes are TRBV11-2 and TRBJ1-2, with 8 bases that match TRBD1. Per germline, CDR1 SGHAT and CDR2 FQNNGV. The CDR3 is 15 amino acids. With 1 base clipped from V and 4 bases from J, the junction kept 5 bases outside the gene matches. The CDR3 sequence is CASSLVRGTGYGYTF. The CDR3 region has the DNA TGTGCCAGCAGCTTAGTTAGGGGGACAGGCTATGGCTACACCTTC. The whole variable domain, remainder taken from reference TRBV11-2 and TRBJ1-2, is EAGVAQSPRYKIIEKRQSVAFWCNPISGHATLYWYQQILGQGPKLLIQFQNNGVVDDSQLPKDRFSAERLKGVDSTLKIQPAKLEDSAVYLCASSLVRGTGYGYTFGSGTRLTVV.

The J gene is TRBJ2-1, the V gene TRBV4-2; TRBD2 matches 10 bases. With V trimmed by 3 bases and J by 7 bases, 9 bases remained unmatched. The germline V gene has CDR1 LGHNA and CDR2 YNFKEQ. This CDR3 contains 16 residues. The CDR3 loop reads CASSQEAGGPNNEQFF. CDR3 DNA sequence: TGTGCCAGCAGCCAGGAAGCGGGGGGGCCTAATAATGAGCAGTTCTTC.

The V call is TRBV18, the J call TRBJ1-5; no clear D gene. Per germline, CDR1 KGHSH and CDR2 LQKENI. There are 13 residues in the CDR3. Trimming cost V 2 bases and J 2 bases, with 4 bases left between them. The CDR3 loop reads CASSPSGNQPQHF. CDR3 coding DNA: TGTGCCAGCTCACCATCGGGCAATCAGCCCCAGCATTTT.

The chain is built from TRBV18 and TRBJ1-3; 10 bases agree with TRBD1. Trimming removed 3 bases from V and 3 bases from J; junction bases left unmatched: 5. Germline assignment: CDR1 KGHSH and CDR2 LQKENI. The CDR3 covers 16 residues. The CDR3 protein is CASSPPGQGFGNTIYF. The CDR3 DNA reads TGTGCCAGCTCACCTCCGGGACAGGGGTTTGGAAACACCATATATTTT.

This chain links TRBV7-3 with TRBJ2-1, with 8 bases identical to TRBD2. The ends lost 4 bases at V and 4 bases at J; junction bases unmatched: 12. The CDR3 is made up of 17 amino acids. Germline CDR1 SGHTA, CDR2 FQGTGA. CDR3 DNA sequence: TGTGCCAGCAGCTCCGCCAGGAGAGTAGCGGGGTACAATGAGCAGTTCTTC. As protein: CASSSARRVAGYNEQFF.

The chain is built from TRBV7-6 and TRBJ1-1; D unclear. Trimming pared 1 base from V and 3 bases from J, leaving 12 bases between. The CDR3 runs 15 residues. Germline V gene data show CDR1 as SGHVS and CDR2 as FNYEAQ. The CDR3, as DNA: TGTGCCAGCAGCTTAGACCCGGGGTCGGACACTGAAGCTTTCTTT. As protein: CASSLDPGSDTEAFF.

The chain carries TRBV7-8 and TRBJ1-2, with a tentative D call TRBD1 (6 bases). The germline CDR1 and CDR2 sequences are SGHVS and FQNEAQ. The V end lost 5 bases, the J end lost 2 bases, and 9 bases lay between the germline ends. This CDR3 spans 13 amino acids. The CDR3 coding sequence is TGTGCCAGCAGCAACGACAGGAACTATGGCTACACCTTC. Its translation: CASSNDRNYGYTF.

The V call is TRBV27, the J call TRBJ1-2; a weak D match, TRBD1 (5 bases). With 3 bases removed from V and 4 bases from J, the gap between germline ends came to 9 bases. This CDR3 is 13 amino acids long. Germline V lookup: CDR1 MNHEY, CDR2 SMNVEV (reference sequence). The CDR3 loop reads CASSFRGSYGYTF. CDR3 in DNA: TGTGCCAGCAGTTTTCGGGGGAGCTATGGCTACACCTTC.

This clone was observed once. This chain uses TRBV7-9 with TRBJ1-1, with D maybe TRBD1 (5 bases). This CDR3 region has 15 residues. Trimming took off 4 bases at V and 1 base at J, with 13 bases between the two ends. Looked up from germline, CDR1 is SEHNR and CDR2 is FQNEAQ (reference sequence). The CDR3 DNA reads TGTGCCAGCAGCTCGAGAAGCAGGGCGAACACTGAAGCTTTCTTT. Translation gives CASSSRSRANTEAFF.

The J gene is TRBJ2-5, the V gene TRBV10-3; 13 positions agree with TRBD2. Trimming at V came to 8 bases and at J to 3 bases, leaving 6 bases not matched to a gene. The CDR3 totals 15 residues. Germline lookup yields CDR1 ENHRY and CDR2 SYGVKD. The CDR3 nucleotides are TGTGCCATCTCACCAGGGACTAGCGGGAAAGAGACCCAGTACTTC. This translates into CAISPGTSGKETQYF.

V usage is TRBV11-2 and J usage is TRBJ2-1, with TRBD2 matching over 13 bases. The CDR3 contains 17 residues. V shed 3 bases and J 9 bases; nucleotides not matched to a gene: 11. Germline CDR1 SGHAT, CDR2 FQNNGV. CDR3 nucleotides: TGTGCCAGCAGCTTCACCCGGACTAGCGGGGGTCGTGGTGAGCAGTTCTTC. It is translated as CASSFTRTSGGRGEQFF.

This rearrangement joins TRBV6-5 to TRBJ2-7; TRBD1 is a possible D gene (6 bases). Germline V gene lookup returns CDR1 MNHEY and CDR2 SVGAGI. The CDR3 is made up of 14 amino acids. V was trimmed by 4 bases and J by 2 bases, leaving 12 bases between them. CDR3 amino acids: CASSSRTDAYEQYF. For the CDR3, the DNA is TGTGCCAGCAGTTCAAGGACAGATGCCTACGAGCAGTACTTC.